Sequencing of this TCR beta chain was carried out in a study of CD8+CD57+ T cells in acquired aplastic anemia. Study-level results: A set of more than 25 CD8+ CDR3 sequences was shared between patients and controls, and these sequences appeared highly expressed in patients.

Germline CDR1 and CDR2: LNHDA and SQIVND (reference sequence). Trimming removed 8 bases at V and 6 bases at J, with 4 bases between. This CDR3 region has 10 residues. As regards this clonotype: Its antigen is still unknown.

TCR beta VDJ combinations and CDR3 sequences were profiled from genomic DNA. Each CDR3 protein gets one entry after TCRdb re-called the reads with MiXCR. The sample consists of 160,000 or so distinct CDR3 sequences, about half of them appearing once. For sequencing, patients were chosen who had shown expansion of CD8+CD57+ cells by flow cytometry. The receptor was isolated from a human donor with aplastic anemia. This sequence joins TRBV19 and TRBJ2-2, with D unclear. Sequenced: sorted CD4+, CD8+, or CD8+CD57+ T cells (not recorded which) from PBMCs. The CDR3 DNA follows: TGTGCCAGTTCACCCGGGGAGCTGTTTTTT. This codes for CASSPGELFF.